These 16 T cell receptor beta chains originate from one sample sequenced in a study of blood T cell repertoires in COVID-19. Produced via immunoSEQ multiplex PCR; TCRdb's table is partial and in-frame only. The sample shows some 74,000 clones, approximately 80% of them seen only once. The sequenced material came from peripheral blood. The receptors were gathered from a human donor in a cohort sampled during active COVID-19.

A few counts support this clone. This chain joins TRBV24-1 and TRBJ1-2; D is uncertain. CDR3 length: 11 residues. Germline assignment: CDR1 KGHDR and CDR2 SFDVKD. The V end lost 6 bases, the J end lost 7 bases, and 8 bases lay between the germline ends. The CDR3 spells CATSNRVGYTF. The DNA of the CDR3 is TGTGCCACCAGTAATCGCGTTGGCTACACCTTC.

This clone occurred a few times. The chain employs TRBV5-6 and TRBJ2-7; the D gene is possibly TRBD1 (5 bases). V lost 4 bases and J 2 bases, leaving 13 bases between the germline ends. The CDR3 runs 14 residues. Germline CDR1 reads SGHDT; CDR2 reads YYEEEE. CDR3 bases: TGTGCCAGCAGCCGGCTTGACAGTACCTACGAGCAGTACTTC. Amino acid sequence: CASSRLDSTYEQYF.

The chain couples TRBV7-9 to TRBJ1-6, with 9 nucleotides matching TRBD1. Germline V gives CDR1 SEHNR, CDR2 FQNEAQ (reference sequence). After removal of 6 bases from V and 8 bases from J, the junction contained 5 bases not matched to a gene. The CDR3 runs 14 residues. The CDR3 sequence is CASSRQGGDSPLHF. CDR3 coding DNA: TGTGCCAGCAGTCGACAGGGGGGGGATTCACCCCTCCACTTT.

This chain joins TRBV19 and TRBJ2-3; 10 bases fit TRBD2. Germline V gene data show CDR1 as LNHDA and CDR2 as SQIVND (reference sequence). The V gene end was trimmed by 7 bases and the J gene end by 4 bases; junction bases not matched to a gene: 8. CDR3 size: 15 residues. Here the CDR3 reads CASTWASGSPDTQYF. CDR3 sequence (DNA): TGTGCCAGTACGTGGGCTAGCGGGAGCCCAGATACGCAGTATTTT.

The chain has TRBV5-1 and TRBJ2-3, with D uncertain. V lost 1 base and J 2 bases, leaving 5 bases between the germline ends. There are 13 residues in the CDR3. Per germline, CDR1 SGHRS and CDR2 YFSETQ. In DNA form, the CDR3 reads TGCGCCAGCAGCTTGCCCAACACAGATACGCAGTATTTT. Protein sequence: CASSLPNTDTQYF.

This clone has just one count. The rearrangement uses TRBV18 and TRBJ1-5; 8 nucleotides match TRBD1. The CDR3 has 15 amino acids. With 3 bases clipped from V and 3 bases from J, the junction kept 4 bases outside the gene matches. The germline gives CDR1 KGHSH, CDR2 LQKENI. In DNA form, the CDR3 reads TGTGCCAGCTCACCGACAGGGGCGATCAATCAGCCCCAGCATTTT. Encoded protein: CASSPTGAINQPQHF.

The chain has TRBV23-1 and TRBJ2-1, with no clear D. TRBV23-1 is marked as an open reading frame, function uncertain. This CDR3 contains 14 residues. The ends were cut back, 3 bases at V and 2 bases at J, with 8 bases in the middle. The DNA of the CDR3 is TGCGCCAGCAGTCATCAGCGTGCCTACAATGAGCAGTTCTTC. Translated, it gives CASSHQRAYNEQFF.

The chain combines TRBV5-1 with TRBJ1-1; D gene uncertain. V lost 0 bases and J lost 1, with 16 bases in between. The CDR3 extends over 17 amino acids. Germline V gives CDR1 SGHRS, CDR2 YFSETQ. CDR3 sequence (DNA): TGCGCCAGCAGCTTGGGCAGCGGCGGACGGCCGAACACTGAAGCTTTCTTT. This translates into CASSLGSGGRPNTEAFF. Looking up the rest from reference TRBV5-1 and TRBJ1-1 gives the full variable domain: KAGVTQTPRYLIKTRGQQVTLSCSPISGHRSVSWYQQTPGQGLQFLFEYFSETQRNKGNFPGRFSGRQFSNSRSEMNVSTLELGDSALYLCASSLGSGGRPNTEAFFGQGTRLTVV.

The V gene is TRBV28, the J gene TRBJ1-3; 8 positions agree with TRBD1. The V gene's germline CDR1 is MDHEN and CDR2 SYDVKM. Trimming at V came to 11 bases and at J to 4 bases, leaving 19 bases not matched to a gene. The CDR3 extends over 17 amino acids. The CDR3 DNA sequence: TGTGCCTGCTCTTGGGATTACAGGGGGTACCGCGGAAACACCATATATTTT. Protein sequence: CACSWDYRGYRGNTIYF.

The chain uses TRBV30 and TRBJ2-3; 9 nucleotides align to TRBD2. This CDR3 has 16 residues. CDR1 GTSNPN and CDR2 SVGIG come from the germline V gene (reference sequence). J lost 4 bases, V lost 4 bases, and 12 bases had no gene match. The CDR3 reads CAWMPTWAGGADTQYF. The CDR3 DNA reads TGTGCCTGGATGCCCACCTGGGCGGGAGGGGCAGATACGCAGTATTTT.

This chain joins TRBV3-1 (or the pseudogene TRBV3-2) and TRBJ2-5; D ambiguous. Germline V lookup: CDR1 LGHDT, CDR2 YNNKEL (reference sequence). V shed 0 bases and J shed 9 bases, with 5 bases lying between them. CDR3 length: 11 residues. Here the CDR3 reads CASSQDGPQYF. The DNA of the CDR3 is TGTGCCAGCAGCCAAGATGGGCCCCAGTACTTC.

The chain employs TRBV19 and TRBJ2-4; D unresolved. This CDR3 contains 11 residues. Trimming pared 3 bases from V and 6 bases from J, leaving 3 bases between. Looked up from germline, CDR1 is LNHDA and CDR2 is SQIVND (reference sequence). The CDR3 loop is CASSIGNIQYF. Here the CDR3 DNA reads TGTGCCAGTAGTATCGGAAACATTCAGTACTTC.

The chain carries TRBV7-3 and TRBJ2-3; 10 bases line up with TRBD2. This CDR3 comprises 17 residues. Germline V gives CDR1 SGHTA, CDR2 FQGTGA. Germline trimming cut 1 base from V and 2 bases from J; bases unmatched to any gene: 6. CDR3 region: CASSLKGAGGTTDTQYF. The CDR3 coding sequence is TGTGCCAGCAGCTTAAAGGGAGCGGGGGGGACCACAGATACGCAGTATTTT.

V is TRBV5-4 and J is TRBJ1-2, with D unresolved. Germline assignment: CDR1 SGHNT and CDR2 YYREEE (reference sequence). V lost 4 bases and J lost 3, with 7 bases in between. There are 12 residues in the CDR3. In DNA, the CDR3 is TGTGCCAGCAGCGTGCAGGACTATGGCTACACCTTC. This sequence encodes CASSVQDYGYTF.

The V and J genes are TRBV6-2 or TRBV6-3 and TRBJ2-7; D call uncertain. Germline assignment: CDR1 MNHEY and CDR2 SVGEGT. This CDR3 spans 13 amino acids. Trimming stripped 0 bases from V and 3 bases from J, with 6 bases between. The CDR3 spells CASSYSSIYEQYV. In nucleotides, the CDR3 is TGTGCCAGCAGTTACTCTAGTATCTACGAGCAGTACGTC.

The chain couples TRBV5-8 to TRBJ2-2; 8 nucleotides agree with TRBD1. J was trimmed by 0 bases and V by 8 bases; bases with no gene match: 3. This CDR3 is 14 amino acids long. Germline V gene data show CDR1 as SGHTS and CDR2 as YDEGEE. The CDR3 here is CASEGQANTGELFF. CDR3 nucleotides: TGTGCCAGTGAGGGACAGGCGAACACCGGGGAGCTGTTTTTT.